The 7 T cell receptor beta chains presented below share a single source sample, sequenced in a study of blood T cell repertoires in COVID-19. TCRdb keeps only in-frame clones here, not all; method: immunoSEQ multiplex PCR. The sample lists roughly 110,000 clones, 70% to 75% occurring once. The sequenced material came from peripheral blood. These receptors were obtained from a human donor with acute or convalescent COVID-19. The donor label of this sample is uncertain.

This clone was recorded at least ten times. The chain links TRBV30 to TRBJ1-2; possible D gene TRBD1, 5 bases. CDR3 length equals 13 residues. Germline CDR1 and CDR2: GTSNPN and SVGIG (reference sequence). V was cut by 4 bases and J by 4 bases, with 13 bases left in between. CDR3 coding DNA: TGTGCCTGGAATCTGGGGACTCTCTATGGCTACACCTTC. It yields the protein CAWNLGTLYGYTF.

The chain uses TRBV7-8 and TRBJ2-1; 7 bases are a match to TRBD1. The ends lost 5 bases at V and 9 bases at J; junction bases unmatched: 19. Germline V CDR1 and CDR2: SGHVS, FQNEAQ. The length of the CDR3 is 17 residues. CDR3 in DNA: TGTGCCAGCAGCGCGATCTCCAGGGACAGTCTAAGGAGTGAGCAGTTCTTC. Amino acid sequence: CASSAISRDSLRSEQFF.

This clone was counted a single time. This sequence joins TRBV28 and TRBJ1-4; 10 bases are a match to TRBD1. The germline V gene has CDR1 MDHEN and CDR2 SYDVKM. The CDR3 sequence is 15 residues long. J gave up 7 bases and V 2 bases, and 4 bases lay outside the gene matches. The CDR3: CASSLGDRGGEKLFF. Here the CDR3 DNA reads TGTGCCAGCAGTTTAGGGGACAGGGGAGGTGAAAAACTGTTTTTT. The complete variable domain, with remaining parts taken from reference TRBV28 and TRBJ1-4, reads DVKVTQSSRYLVKRTGEKVFLECVQDMDHENMFWYRQDPGLGLRLIYFSYDVKMKEKGDIPEGYSVSREKKERFSLILESASTNQTSMYLCASSLGDRGGEKLFFGSGTQLSVL.

This clone was picked up one time. The chain links TRBV29-1 to TRBJ1-1; TRBD1 matches 11 bases. This CDR3 has 13 residues. Per the germline V gene, CDR1 is SQVTM and CDR2 is ANQGSEA. With 3 bases clipped from V and 8 bases from J, the junction kept 5 bases outside the gene matches. Written as DNA, the CDR3 is TGCAGCGTTGATTCCGGGACAGGGGGAGAAGCTTTCTTT. This encodes CSVDSGTGGEAFF.

This clone was observed a handful of times. The chain links TRBV7-8 to TRBJ2-1; 12 nucleotides align to TRBD2. The CDR3 extends over 16 amino acids. Germline CDR1 and CDR2: SGHVS and FQNEAQ. V was clipped by 3 bases and J by 7 bases; unmatched bases: 7. The CDR3 bases are TGTGCCAGCAGCTTGGCTAGCGGGGGGGCCCAAAATGAGCAGTTCTTC. It codes for CASSLASGGAQNEQFF. The full variable domain, its missing parts supplied by reference TRBV7-8 and TRBJ2-1, is GAGVSQSPRYKVAKRGQDVALRCDPISGHVSLFWYQQALGQGPEFLTYFQNEAQLDKSGLPSDRFFAERPEGSVSTLKIQRTQQEDSAVYLCASSLASGGAQNEQFFGPGTRLTVL.

Of note for this clone: The sample carries other DNA sequences with the same CDR3. The chain has TRBV28 and TRBJ1-5, with a tentative D call TRBD1 (5 bases). The germline V gene has CDR1 MDHEN and CDR2 SYDVKM. The CDR3 is made up of 15 amino acids. The V end lost 1 base, the J end lost 6 bases, and 13 bases lay between the germline ends. The CDR3 loop is CASSLSGQGGQPQHF. The DNA for the CDR3 is TGTGCCAGCAGTTTATCCGGCCAGGGTGGTCAGCCCCAGCATTTT.

For this clone: Other DNA sequences in the same sample also yield this CDR3. The chain combines TRBV11-2 with TRBJ2-3; 7 bases fit TRBD2. Germline CDR1 reads SGHAT; CDR2 reads FQNNGV. Germline trimming cut 5 bases from V and 0 bases from J; bases unmatched to any gene: 5. The CDR3 has 15 amino acids. In nucleotides, the CDR3 is TGTGCCAGCAGCCCGCTAGCGGTCAGCACAGATACGCAGTATTTT. Protein: CASSPLAVSTDTQYF.